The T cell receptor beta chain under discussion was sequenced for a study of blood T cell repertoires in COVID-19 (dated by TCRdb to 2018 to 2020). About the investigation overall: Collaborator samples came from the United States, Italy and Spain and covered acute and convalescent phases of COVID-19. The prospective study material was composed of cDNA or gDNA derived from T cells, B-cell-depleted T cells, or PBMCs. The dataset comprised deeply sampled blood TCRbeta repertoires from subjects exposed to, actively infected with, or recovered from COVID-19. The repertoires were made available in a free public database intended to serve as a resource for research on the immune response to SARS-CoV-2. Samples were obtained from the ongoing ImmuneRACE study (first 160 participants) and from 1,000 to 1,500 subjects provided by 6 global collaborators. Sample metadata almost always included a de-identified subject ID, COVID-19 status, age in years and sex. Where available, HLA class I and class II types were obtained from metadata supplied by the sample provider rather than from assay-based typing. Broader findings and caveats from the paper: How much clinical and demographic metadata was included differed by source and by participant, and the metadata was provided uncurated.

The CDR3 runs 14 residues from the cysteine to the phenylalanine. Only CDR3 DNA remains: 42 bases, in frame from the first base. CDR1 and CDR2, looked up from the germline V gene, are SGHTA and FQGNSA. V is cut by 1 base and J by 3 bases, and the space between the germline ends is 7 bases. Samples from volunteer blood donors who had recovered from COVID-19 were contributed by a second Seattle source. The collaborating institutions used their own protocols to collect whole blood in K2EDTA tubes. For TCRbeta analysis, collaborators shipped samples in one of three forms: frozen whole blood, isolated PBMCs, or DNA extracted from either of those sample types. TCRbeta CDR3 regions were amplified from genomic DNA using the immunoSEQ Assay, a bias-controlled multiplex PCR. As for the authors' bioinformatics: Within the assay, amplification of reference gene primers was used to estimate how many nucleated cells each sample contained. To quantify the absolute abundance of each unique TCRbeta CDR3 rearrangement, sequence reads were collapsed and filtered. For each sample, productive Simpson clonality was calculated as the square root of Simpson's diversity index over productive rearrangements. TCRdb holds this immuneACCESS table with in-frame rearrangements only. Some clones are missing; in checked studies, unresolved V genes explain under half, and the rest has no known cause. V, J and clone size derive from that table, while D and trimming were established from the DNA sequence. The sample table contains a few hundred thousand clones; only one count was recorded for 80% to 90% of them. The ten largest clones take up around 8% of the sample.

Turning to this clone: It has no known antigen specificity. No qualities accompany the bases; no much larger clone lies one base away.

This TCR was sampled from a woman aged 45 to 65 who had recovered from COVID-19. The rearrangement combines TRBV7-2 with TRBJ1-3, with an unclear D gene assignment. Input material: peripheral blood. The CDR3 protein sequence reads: CASSLVTDGNTIYF. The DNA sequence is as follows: TGTGCCAGCAGCTTAGTTACAGATGGAAACACCATATATTTT.